This TCR beta chain was sequenced during a study of immune evolution from preneoplasia to lung adenocarcinoma. Findings and caveats of the study: Compared with EGFR-mutant or double wild-type lesions, KRAS-mutant nodules were more clonal. From normal lung to invasive adenocarcinoma, top clone frequencies appeared to decrease.

The CDR3 sequence is 15 residues long. Germline assignment: CDR1 LNHNV and CDR2 YYDKDF (reference sequence). Trimming removed 0 bases at V and 0 bases at J, with 5 bases between. Patient tissue came from resections in Japan or China, 2014–2017. The count of this clone is one. Its matching antigen is unknown. The method was immunoSEQ multiplex PCR; TCRdb's version includes in-frame clones alone and lacks a portion of them. Here the sample spans under 2,500 clones, about four fifths being singletons. Specimen: FFPE lung adenocarcinoma in situ tissue. The rearrangement links TRBV15 to TRBJ2-2; D ambiguous. This receptor was taken from a person between 70 and 80 years old with lung adenocarcinoma. This CDR3 is CATSRDEANTGELFF. The CDR3 nucleotides read TGTGCCACCAGCAGAGATGAAGCGAACACCGGGGAGCTGTTTTTT.